These 30 T cell receptor beta chains originate from one sample sequenced in a study of blood T cell repertoires in COVID-19. This table comes from immunoSEQ multiplex PCR, and its TCRdb copy is limited to in-frame clones, with some not included. This table has some 260,000 clones, around 82% appearing once. Sequencing was performed on peripheral blood. The receptors were gathered from a woman of 80 years or more with active or convalescent COVID-19.

The CDR3 here is CSASYGVIYNEQFF. CDR3 nucleotide sequence: TGCAGTGCTAGTTACGGGGTAATTTACAATGAGCAGTTCTTC. The gene calls are TRBV20-1 and TRBJ2-1; tentatively, D is TRBD2 (5 bases). The germline V gene has CDR1 DFQATT and CDR2 SNEGSKA (reference sequence). The CDR3 spans 14 residues. V was trimmed by 3 bases and J by 4 bases, leaving 13 bases between them.

This chain uses TRBV30 with TRBJ1-5; no firm D call. Germline values: CDR1 GTSNPN, CDR2 SVGIG (reference sequence). The CDR3 totals 14 residues. V lost 0 bases and J lost 7, with 13 bases in between. CDR3 protein: CAWSVHSGEQPQHF. In DNA form, the CDR3 reads TGTGCCTGGAGTGTACACTCGGGAGAACAGCCCCAGCATTTT.

The V gene is TRBV5-1, the J gene TRBJ1-1, with D unclear. Trimming removed 0 bases at V and 3 bases at J, with 15 bases between. CDR1 and CDR2 from the germline V gene are SGHRS and YFSETQ. This CDR3 spans 16 amino acids. The CDR3 DNA reads as TGCGCCAGCAGCTTGGTGTCAGCTGGAGCGTACACTGAAGCTTTCTTT. It is translated as CASSLVSAGAYTEAFF. Supplemented by reference TRBV5-1 and TRBJ1-1, the full variable domain reads KAGVTQTPRYLIKTRGQQVTLSCSPISGHRSVSWYQQTPGQGLQFLFEYFSETQRNKGNFPGRFSGRQFSNSRSEMNVSTLELGDSALYLCASSLVSAGAYTEAFFGQGTRLTVV.

The chain links TRBV6-2 or TRBV6-3 to TRBJ1-5; tentative D call: TRBD1 (5 bases). Trimming removed 2 bases from V and 3 bases from J, with 11 bases in between. The CDR3 loop spans 15 amino acids. From germline, CDR1 is MNHEY and CDR2 SVGEGT. The CDR3 sequence: CASSYPRGLNQPQHF. DNA of the CDR3: TGTGCCAGCAGTTACCCTAGGGGCCTCAATCAGCCCCAGCATTTT.

This rearrangement joins TRBV3-1 (or the pseudogene TRBV3-2) to TRBJ2-4; no clear D gene. Germline assignment: CDR1 LGHDT and CDR2 YNNKEL (reference sequence). V was shortened by 5 bases and J by 2 bases, with 13 bases between the two germline ends. CDR3 length: 15 residues. The CDR3 nucleotides read TGTGCCAGCAGCACACATTTGTCTTCCAAAAACATTCAGTACTTC. Translating it yields CASSTHLSSKNIQYF.

The chain combines TRBV28 with TRBJ1-3, with D uncertain. V lost 3 bases and J 0 bases, leaving 9 bases between the germline ends. Germline lookup yields CDR1 MDHEN and CDR2 SYDVKM. The length of the CDR3 is 15 residues. This CDR3 is CASSFRQLSGNTIYF. As DNA, the CDR3 is TGTGCCAGCAGTTTCAGGCAGCTCTCTGGAAACACCATATATTTT.

The chain has TRBV28 and TRBJ2-1; 11 bases line up with TRBD2. This CDR3 region has 14 residues. Trimming removed 5 bases from V and 5 bases from J; junction bases left unmatched: 2. Germline V CDR1 and CDR2: MDHEN, SYDVKM. CDR3 in DNA: TGTGCCAGCAGTGGACTAGCGGGTAACAATGAGCAGTTCTTC. Protein sequence: CASSGLAGNNEQFF.

The rearrangement joins TRBV6-6 to TRBJ2-1; 11 bases align to TRBD2. V trimming: 4 bases; J trimming: 8 bases; junction bases outside the gene matches: 10. CDR1 is MNHNY, CDR2 SVGAGI, per germline (reference sequence). The CDR3 spans 16 residues. CDR3 sequence reads: CASSSSLAGVGYEQFF. CDR3 DNA sequence: TGTGCCAGCAGTTCTTCACTAGCGGGGGTGGGCTATGAGCAGTTCTTC.

This clone was detected only once. This rearrangement joins TRBV10-3 to TRBJ2-3, with TRBD2 matching 12 bases. The trim removed 0 bases at V and 2 bases at J, leaving 9 bases unmatched. CDR1 and CDR2 (germline): ENHRY, SYGVKD. The CDR3 has 19 residues. CDR3 protein: CAISESGSTSGGYTDTQYF. CDR3 sequence (DNA): TGTGCCATCAGTGAGTCTGGGTCTACTAGCGGGGGGTACACAGATACGCAGTATTTT.

The V gene is TRBV27, the J gene TRBJ1-6, with D hard to call. Germline V lookup: CDR1 MNHEY, CDR2 SMNVEV (reference sequence). The V end was cut by 4 bases, the J end by 0 bases, with 22 bases between. The CDR3 spans 20 residues. CDR3 amino acids: CASSSQPGRDSNSYNSPLHF. The CDR3 coding sequence is TGTGCCAGCAGTTCTCAACCGGGGAGAGACTCGAACTCCTATAATTCACCCCTCCACTTT.

The chain uses TRBV19 and TRBJ1-1; D is ambiguous. The V end was cut by 9 bases, the J end by 5 bases, with 10 bases between. This CDR3 is built from 11 residues. In germline, CDR1 is LNHDA, CDR2 SQIVND (reference sequence). The CDR3 spells CASHKRTEAFF. As DNA, the CDR3 is TGTGCCAGCCACAAACGAACTGAAGCTTTCTTT.

Comment on this clone: Its ends do not fully match the called genes, so a read error is possible. The chain's CDR3 is CASSLRVGTSTLF. Here the CDR3 DNA reads TGTGCCAGCAGTTTAAGGGTCGGGACTAGCACCCTCTTC. This chain connects TRBV27 to TRBJ2-1; 9 bases align to TRBD2. In germline, CDR1 is MNHEY, CDR2 SMNVEV (reference sequence). The CDR3 sequence is 13 residues long.

V is TRBV11-2 and J is TRBJ2-5; D possibly corresponds to TRBD2 (6 bases). Germline loops: CDR1 SGHAT, CDR2 FQNNGV. The CDR3 sequence is 13 residues long. Trimming took off 6 bases at V and 7 bases at J, with 15 bases between the two ends. The CDR3: CASSMSGVGTQYF. CDR3 DNA: TGTGCCAGCAGTATGTCGGGGGTGGGGACCCAGTACTTC. The entire variable domain, with the rest obtained from reference TRBV11-2 and TRBJ2-5, is as follows: EAGVAQSPRYKIIEKRQSVAFWCNPISGHATLYWYQQILGQGPKLLIQFQNNGVVDDSQLPKDRFSAERLKGVDSTLKIQPAKLEDSAVYLCASSMSGVGTQYFGPGTRLLVL.

This rearrangement joins TRBV10-2 to TRBJ1-5, with 11 bases that match TRBD1. CDR1 is WSHSY and CDR2 is SAAADI in the germline V gene. This CDR3 spans 15 amino acids. The ends lost 6 bases at V and 7 bases at J; junction bases unmatched: 8. CDR3 protein: CASRGGQGAWQPQHF. Here the CDR3 DNA reads TGCGCCAGCAGAGGCGGACAGGGGGCTTGGCAGCCCCAGCATTTT.

The V call is TRBV2, the J call TRBJ1-5; D not resolved. V gave up 7 bases and J gave up 4 bases, with 20 bases separating them. CDR1 and CDR2 from the germline V gene are SNHLY and FYNNEI. This CDR3 is 16 amino acids long. The chain's CDR3 is CASTGVGGSGNQPQHF. Written as DNA, the CDR3 is TGTGCCAGCACCGGAGTAGGCGGCTCGGGAAATCAGCCCCAGCATTTT.

V gene TRBV27 combines with J gene TRBJ2-2, with 13 bases fitting TRBD2. The CDR3 contains 16 residues. V lost 5 bases to trimming and J lost 4 bases; unmatched junction nucleotides: 4. CDR1 and CDR2 from the germline V gene are MNHEY and SMNVEV (reference sequence). Written as DNA, the CDR3 is TGTGCCAGCAGTAGACTAGCGGGAGGTGTCACCGGGGAGCTGTTTTTT. Its protein is CASSRLAGGVTGELFF.

This clone is a singleton in its sample. The rearrangement links TRBV5-1 to TRBJ2-2; the match to TRBD2 covers 8 bases. Germline CDR1 is SGHRS and CDR2 is YFSETQ. This CDR3 has 18 residues. The V gene end was trimmed by 6 bases and the J gene end by 8 bases; junction bases not matched to a gene: 21. Here the CDR3 reads CASTLGLAPVDLSGELFF. CDR3 bases: TGCGCCAGCACCCTAGGACTAGCTCCAGTTGATTTATCGGGGGAGCTGTTTTTT.

The V and J genes are TRBV6-5 and TRBJ2-7, with no clear D. The CDR3 is 13 residues long. Trimming pared 7 bases from V and 1 base from J, leaving 11 bases between. CDR1 and CDR2 (germline): MNHEY, SVGAGI. The CDR3 coding sequence is TGTGCCAGCAAAGCAGAGACTTCCTACGAGCAGTACTTC. Its protein is CASKAETSYEQYF.

V gene TRBV25-1 combines with J gene TRBJ2-7; 7 bases agree with TRBD1. V lost 7 bases and J lost 3; bases outside the gene matches: 6. Germline V CDR1 and CDR2: MGHDK, SYGVNS. CDR3 length: 13 residues. In DNA form, the CDR3 reads TGTGCCAGCACCGGGACAGAACACTACGAGCAGTACTTC. Translated, it gives CASTGTEHYEQYF.

V is TRBV3-1 (or the pseudogene TRBV3-2) and J is TRBJ1-3, with no clear D. CDR3 length: 16 residues. Germline V CDR1 and CDR2: LGHDT, YNNKEL (reference sequence). The V end lost 0 bases, the J end lost 0 bases, and 9 bases lay between the germline ends. The CDR3 here is CASSQDPPNSGNTIYF. CDR3 in DNA: TGTGCCAGCAGCCAAGATCCCCCTAACTCTGGAAACACCATATATTTT.

The chain uses TRBV6-5 and TRBJ2-1; D gene uncertain. V lost 3 bases and J lost 0, with 12 bases in between. The CDR3 is 16 amino acids. Germline V gene sequence: CDR1 MNHEY, CDR2 SVGAGI. CDR3 in DNA: TGTGCCAGCAGTTATTTCATGGCCCCCTCCTACAATGAGCAGTTCTTC. Protein sequence: CASSYFMAPSYNEQFF.

The CDR3 here is CASRGGAGFNYGYTF. In nucleotides, the CDR3 is TGTGCCAGCAGGGGGGGGGCAGGCTTTAACTATGGCTACACCTTC. This rearrangement joins TRBV28 to TRBJ1-2, with TRBD1 as a possible D gene (6 bases). The germline gives CDR1 MDHEN, CDR2 SYDVKM. Trimming cost V 6 bases and J 1 base, with 15 bases left between them. CDR3 size: 15 residues.

V is TRBV10-3 and J is TRBJ2-1; weak D call: TRBD2 (5 bases). V dropped 0 bases and J dropped 7 bases, with 16 bases sitting between them. This CDR3 region has 16 residues. Germline lookup yields CDR1 ENHRY and CDR2 SYGVKD. CDR3 DNA: TGTGCCATCAGTGAGTCGGTGCTCCTACGGGGTAATGAGCAGTTCTTC. This gives the protein CAISESVLLRGNEQFF.

This clone was detected only a few times. The chain is built from TRBV5-1 and TRBJ1-1; D is uncertain. The CDR3 loop spans 14 amino acids. Germline lookup yields CDR1 SGHRS and CDR2 YFSETQ. V was cut by 0 bases and J by 0 bases, with 6 bases left in between. Here the CDR3 reads CASSLEQLNTEAFF. CDR3 nucleotides: TGCGCCAGCAGCTTGGAACAGTTGAACACTGAAGCTTTCTTT.

The chain links TRBV19 to TRBJ1-1; 9 bases match TRBD1. V trimming: 8 bases; J trimming: 8 bases; junction bases outside the gene matches: 12. Germline CDR1 and CDR2: LNHDA and SQIVND (reference sequence). The CDR3 length is 14 residues. CDR3 in DNA: TGTGCCAGTGGGGTAACAGGGGGCACAGGCGAAGCTTTCTTT. It yields the protein CASGVTGGTGEAFF.

This clone has a handful of counts. The rearrangement joins TRBV27 to TRBJ2-7, with 7 positions matching TRBD2. With 10 bases clipped from V and 2 bases from J, the junction kept 14 bases outside the gene matches. The CDR3 is 15 residues long. Germline CDR1 is MNHEY and CDR2 is SMNVEV (reference sequence). As DNA, the CDR3 is TGTGCCACCTCGCCAGGGAGGGGCACTACCTACGAGCAGTACTTC. Translated: CATSPGRGTTYEQYF.

The chain is built from TRBV2 and TRBJ1-2, with no clear D. The CDR3 has 13 residues. CDR1 and CDR2 from the germline V gene are SNHLY and FYNNEI. V was shortened by 5 bases and J by 8 bases, with 15 bases between the two germline ends. The CDR3 reads CASSYTREGGYTF. DNA for the CDR3: TGTGCCAGCAGTTATACTAGGGAGGGCGGCTACACCTTC.

This clone was found once. The chain has TRBV28 and TRBJ2-7; possibly TRBD1 for D (6 bases). Germline CDR1 MDHEN, CDR2 SYDVKM. V was pared by 6 bases and J by 5 bases, with 14 bases between. CDR3 size: 13 residues. The CDR3 DNA sequence: TGTGCCAGCAGACAGGGTGGTAACCACGAGCAGTACTTC. Translation: CASRQGGNHEQYF. The variable domain in full, with the rest retrieved from reference TRBV28 and TRBJ2-7, is DVKVTQSSRYLVKRTGEKVFLECVQDMDHENMFWYRQDPGLGLRLIYFSYDVKMKEKGDIPEGYSVSREKKERFSLILESASTNQTSMYLCASRQGGNHEQYFGPGTRLTVT.

The gene calls are TRBV12-3 or TRBV12-4 and TRBJ2-5; D is unresolved. Trimming removed 6 bases from V and 4 bases from J, with 9 bases in between. The CDR3 is 12 amino acids. This chain's CDR3 is CASRRLGETQYF. CDR3 DNA: TGTGCCAGCAGAAGACTTGGAGAGACCCAGTACTTC.

A single count supports this clone. The chain has TRBV18 and TRBJ2-6, with a weak D call TRBD1 (6 bases). The CDR3 loop spans 17 amino acids. V lost 1 base to trimming and J lost 0 bases, with 10 bases between them. Germline V gene lookup returns CDR1 KGHSH and CDR2 LQKENI. The CDR3 region is CASSPQTGTSGANVLTF. The CDR3 bases are TGTGCCAGCTCACCACAAACAGGGACCTCTGGGGCCAACGTCCTGACTTTC.